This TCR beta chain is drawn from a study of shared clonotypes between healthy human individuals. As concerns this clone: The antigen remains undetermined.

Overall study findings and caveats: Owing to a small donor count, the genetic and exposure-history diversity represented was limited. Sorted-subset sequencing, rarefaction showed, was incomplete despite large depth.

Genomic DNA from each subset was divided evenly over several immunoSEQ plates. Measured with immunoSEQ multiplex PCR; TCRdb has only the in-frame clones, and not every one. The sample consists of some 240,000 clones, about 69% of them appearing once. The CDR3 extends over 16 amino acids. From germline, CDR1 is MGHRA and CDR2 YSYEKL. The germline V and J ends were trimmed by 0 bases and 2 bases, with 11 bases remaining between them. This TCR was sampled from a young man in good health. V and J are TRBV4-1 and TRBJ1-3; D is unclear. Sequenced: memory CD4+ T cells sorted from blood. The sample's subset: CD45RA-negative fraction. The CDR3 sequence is CASSQDWQRPGNTIYF. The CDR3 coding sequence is TGCGCCAGCAGCCAAGATTGGCAGCGACCTGGAAACACCATATATTTT.